The rows below give T cell receptor beta chains drawn from one sample of a study of beta chain features in type 1 diabetes. Repertoires were generated with immunoSEQ multiplex PCR, while TCRdb's copy carries only in-frame clones and drops some. Of roughly 330,000 clones listed, 8% to 13% were seen once; the top ten hold about 0.015%. The sample taken for sequencing was naive CD4+ T cells from blood. All receptors derive from a woman aged 25 to 39 in good health. CDR3s include the opening cysteine and the closing phenylalanine or tryptophan. The D gene is left open where the match is weak.

D gene,V gene,J gene,CDR3 protein
.,TRBV7-9,TRBJ1-1,CASSLAGYTEAFF
.,TRBV14,TRBJ2-4,CASSHRPRDIQYF
.,TRBV4-1,TRBJ2-5,CASSQAQPKETQYF
TRBD1,TRBV5-1,TRBJ2-1,CASSLGTGSSYNEQFF
.,TRBV15,TRBJ2-1,CATSRGHGDQFF
TRBD1,TRBV7-2,TRBJ1-5,CASSPRDRGNSNQPQHF
.,TRBV27,TRBJ2-3,CASSLVTAGDTQYF
TRBD1,TRBV7-2,TRBJ1-2,CASSGGQGGYGYTF
TRBD1,TRBV18,TRBJ2-5,CASSPLQGKETQYF
.,TRBV5-1,TRBJ1-2,CASRQEYNYGYTF
.,TRBV5-4,TRBJ2-2,CASSLGAPGNTGELFF
.,TRBV7-2,TRBJ2-7,CASSLVVGRGAYEQYF
.,TRBV18,TRBJ1-1,CASSPSENTEAFF
TRBD1,TRBV18,TRBJ1-1,CASSIQGYTEAFF
TRBD1,TRBV28,TRBJ2-1,CASLNRGNEQFF
TRBD2,TRBV18,TRBJ2-5,CASSPRASGSTQPETQYF
.,TRBV7-2,TRBJ2-7,CASSLARVVQEQYF
TRBD1,TRBV9,TRBJ2-1,CASSVGTGSYNEQFF
TRBD1,TRBV28,TRBJ2-3,CASRLQGGTDTQYF
.,TRBV4-2,TRBJ2-7,CASSTSGDPYEQYF
.,TRBV6-5,TRBJ2-1,CASNAGQFYNEQFF
.,TRBV28,TRBJ2-7,CASSLGTRTYEQYF
.,TRBV6-1,TRBJ2-7,CASRGGAPSYEQYF
.,TRBV7-2,TRBJ1-2,CASSLWKEGYTF
TRBD1,TRBV19,TRBJ1-1,CASRDRLNTEAFF
TRBD2,TRBV29-1,TRBJ2-7,CSVLTTSVSYEQYF
TRBD1,TRBV7-7,TRBJ2-1,CASSALGTGSYNEQFF
.,TRBV2,TRBJ1-1,CASKRGSQAFF
.,TRBV18,TRBJ1-5,CASSPLGGNQPQHF
TRBD1,TRBV29-1,TRBJ1-2,CSVAESRGLDYGYTF
.,TRBV6-5,TRBJ2-1,CASSYSYFNNEQFF
TRBD1,TRBV14,TRBJ2-2,CASSPRDRFTGELFF
.,TRBV5-6,TRBJ2-5,CASSVTGPQETQYF
.,TRBV19,TRBJ2-1,CASSIVGSVYNEQFF
.,TRBV5-6,TRBJ2-5,CASSLASSQETQYF